Sequencing of this TCR beta chain was carried out in a study of blood T cell repertoires in COVID-19. Study information: Both acute and convalescent COVID-19 samples were obtained from the United States, Italy and Spain. Nucleic acid was either cDNA or gDNA, and it came from T cells, B-cell-depleted T cells, or PBMCs.

Germline-derived CDR1 and CDR2 are SGHRS and YFSETQ. This CDR3 region has 13 residues. V was clipped by 3 bases and J by 3 bases, with 9 bases between them. This clone was detected once. Authors' methods: Amplification of reference gene primers provided the estimated nucleated cell counts. TCRdb's copy holds only in-frame clones and misses some; the assay was immunoSEQ multiplex PCR. That table supplies the V and J calls and clone size; D and trimming were determined from the DNA. The repertoire consists of 150,000 to 200,000 clones, with around 85% occurring once and the leading ten covering roughly 8.2%.

The origin of this receptor is a man in his fifties or sixties with acute or convalescent COVID-19. Specimen: peripheral blood. This chain links TRBV5-1 with TRBJ1-1; a possible D gene is TRBD1 (5 bases). The chain's CDR3 is CASSSQQDTEAFF. DNA of the CDR3: TGCGCCAGCAGCTCACAACAGGACACTGAAGCTTTCTTT. The full variable domain, its missing parts supplied by reference TRBV5-1 and TRBJ1-1, is KAGVTQTPRYLIKTRGQQVTLSCSPISGHRSVSWYQQTPGQGLQFLFEYFSETQRNKGNFPGRFSGRQFSNSRSEMNVSTLELGDSALYLCASSSQQDTEAFFGQGTRLTVV.